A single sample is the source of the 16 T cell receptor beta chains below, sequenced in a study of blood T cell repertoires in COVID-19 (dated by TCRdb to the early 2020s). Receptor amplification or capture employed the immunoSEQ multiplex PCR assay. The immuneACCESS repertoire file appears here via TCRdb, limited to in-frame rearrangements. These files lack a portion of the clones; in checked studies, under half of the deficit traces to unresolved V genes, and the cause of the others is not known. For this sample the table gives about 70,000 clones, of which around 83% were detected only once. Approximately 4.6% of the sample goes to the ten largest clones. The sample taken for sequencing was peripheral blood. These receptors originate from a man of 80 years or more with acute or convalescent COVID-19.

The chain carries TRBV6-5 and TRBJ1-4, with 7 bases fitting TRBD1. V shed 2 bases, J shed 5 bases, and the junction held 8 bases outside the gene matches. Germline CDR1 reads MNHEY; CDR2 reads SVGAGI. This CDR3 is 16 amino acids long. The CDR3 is CASSYLVATGNEKLFF. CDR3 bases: TGTGCCAGCAGTTACCTGGTTGCGACAGGGAATGAAAAACTGTTTTTT.

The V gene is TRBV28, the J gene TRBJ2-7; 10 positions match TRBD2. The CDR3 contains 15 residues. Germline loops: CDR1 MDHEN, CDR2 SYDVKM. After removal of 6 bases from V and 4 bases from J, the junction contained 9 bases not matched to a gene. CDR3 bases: TGTGCCAGCAGCCTTCCGGGACTAGCGCCTTACGAGCAGTACTTC. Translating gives CASSLPGLAPYEQYF. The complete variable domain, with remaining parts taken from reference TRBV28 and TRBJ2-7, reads DVKVTQSSRYLVKRTGEKVFLECVQDMDHENMFWYRQDPGLGLRLIYFSYDVKMKEKGDIPEGYSVSREKKERFSLILESASTNQTSMYLCASSLPGLAPYEQYFGPGTRLTVT.

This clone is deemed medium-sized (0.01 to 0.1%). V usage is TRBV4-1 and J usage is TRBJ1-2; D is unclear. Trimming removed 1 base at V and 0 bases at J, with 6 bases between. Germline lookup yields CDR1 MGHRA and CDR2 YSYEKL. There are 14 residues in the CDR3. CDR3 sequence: CASSQGSANYGYTF. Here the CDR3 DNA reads TGCGCCAGCAGCCAAGGGTCGGCTAACTATGGCTACACCTTC.

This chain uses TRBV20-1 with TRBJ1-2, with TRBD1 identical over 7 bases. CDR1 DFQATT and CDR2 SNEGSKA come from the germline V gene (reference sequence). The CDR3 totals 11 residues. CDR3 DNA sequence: TGCAGGGTAGGGGGCGACTATGGCTACACCTTC. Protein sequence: CRVGGDYGYTF.

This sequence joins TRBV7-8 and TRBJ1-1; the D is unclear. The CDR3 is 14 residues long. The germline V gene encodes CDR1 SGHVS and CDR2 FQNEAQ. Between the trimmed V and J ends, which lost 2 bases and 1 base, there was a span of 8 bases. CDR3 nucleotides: TGTGCCAGCAGCTTAATAAGAGGGAACACTGAAGCTTTCTTT. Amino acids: CASSLIRGNTEAFF. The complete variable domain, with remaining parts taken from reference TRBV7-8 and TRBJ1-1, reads GAGVSQSPRYKVAKRGQDVALRCDPISGHVSLFWYQQALGQGPEFLTYFQNEAQLDKSGLPSDRFFAERPEGSVSTLKIQRTQQEDSAVYLCASSLIRGNTEAFFGQGTRLTVV.

As DNA, the CDR3 is TGTGCCAGCAGCCAAGGGGTTTTGACGGGACAGGAGCAGTTCTTC. It codes for CASSQGVLTGQEQFF. The gene calls are TRBV14 and TRBJ2-1; 7 nucleotides line up with TRBD1. V trimming: 1 base; J trimming: 10 bases; junction bases outside the gene matches: 10. Looked up from germline, CDR1 is SGHDN and CDR2 is FVKESK. The CDR3 is made up of 15 amino acids.

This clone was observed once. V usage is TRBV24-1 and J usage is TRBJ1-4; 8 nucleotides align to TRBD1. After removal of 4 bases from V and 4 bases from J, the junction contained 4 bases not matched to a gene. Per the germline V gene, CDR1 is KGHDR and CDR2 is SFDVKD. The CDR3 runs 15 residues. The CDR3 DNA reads TGTGCCACCAGTGACGGACAGGGCCTTAATGAAAAACTGTTTTTT. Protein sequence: CATSDGQGLNEKLFF.

CDR3 in amino acids: CASSQEKDLAGGYNEQFF. The CDR3 coding sequence is TGCGCCAGCAGCCAAGAGAAGGACCTAGCGGGAGGCTACAATGAGCAGTTCTTC. The chain links TRBV4-3 to TRBJ2-1, with TRBD2 matching over 11 bases. CDR3 length equals 18 residues. Germline V lookup: CDR1 LGHNA, CDR2 YSLEER. V lost 0 bases, J lost 3 bases, and 7 bases stayed unmatched.

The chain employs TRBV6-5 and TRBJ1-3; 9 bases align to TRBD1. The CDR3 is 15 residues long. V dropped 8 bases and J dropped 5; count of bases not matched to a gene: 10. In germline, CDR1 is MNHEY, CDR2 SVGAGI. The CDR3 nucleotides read TGTGCCAGCGGTACCGGGACAGGGTTAAGAAACACCATATATTTT. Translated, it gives CASGTGTGLRNTIYF.

DNA for the CDR3: TGTGCCAGCAGCCTTCTAAAGCTTAGACCGGGACTAGCGGAAAGAACGTTCTTC. Protein sequence: CASSLLKLRPGLAERTFF. The V gene is TRBV21-1, the J gene TRBJ2-1; TRBD2 reflects the table's D call only, with no check against the DNA. TRBV21-1 is noted as a pseudogene. The CDR3 is 18 residues long.

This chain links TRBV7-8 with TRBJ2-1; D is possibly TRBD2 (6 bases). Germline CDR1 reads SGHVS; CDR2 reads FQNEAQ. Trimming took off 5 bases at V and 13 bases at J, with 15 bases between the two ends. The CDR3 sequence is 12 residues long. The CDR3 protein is CASSRRLGVQFF. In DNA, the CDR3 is TGTGCCAGCAGCCGCAGACTAGGCGTACAGTTCTTC.

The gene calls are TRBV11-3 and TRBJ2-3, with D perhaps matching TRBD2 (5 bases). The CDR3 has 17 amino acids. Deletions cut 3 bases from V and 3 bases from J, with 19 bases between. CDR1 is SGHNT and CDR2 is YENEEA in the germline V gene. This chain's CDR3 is CASSFNGRGQRTDTQYF. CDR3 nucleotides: TGTGCCAGCAGCTTTAACGGGCGAGGGCAAAGGACAGATACGCAGTATTTT.

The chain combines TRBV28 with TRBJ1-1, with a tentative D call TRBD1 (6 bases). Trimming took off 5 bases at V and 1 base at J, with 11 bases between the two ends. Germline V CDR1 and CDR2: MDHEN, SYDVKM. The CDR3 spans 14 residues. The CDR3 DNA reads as TGTGCCAGCAGTGTACAGGGTGGGAACACTGAAGCTTTCTTT. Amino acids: CASSVQGGNTEAFF. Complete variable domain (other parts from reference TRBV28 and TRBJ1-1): DVKVTQSSRYLVKRTGEKVFLECVQDMDHENMFWYRQDPGLGLRLIYFSYDVKMKEKGDIPEGYSVSREKKERFSLILESASTNQTSMYLCASSVQGGNTEAFFGQGTRLTVV.

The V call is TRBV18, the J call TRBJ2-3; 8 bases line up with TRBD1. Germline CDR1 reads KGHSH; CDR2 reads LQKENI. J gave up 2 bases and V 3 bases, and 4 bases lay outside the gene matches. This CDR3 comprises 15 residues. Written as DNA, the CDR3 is TGTGCCAGCTCACCCGGACAGGGACTCACAGATACGCAGTATTTT. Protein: CASSPGQGLTDTQYF.

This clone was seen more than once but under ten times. The DNA of the CDR3 is TGTGCCAGCAGGGAACAGGGGGCATCTCAGCCCCAGCATTTT. This translates into CASREQGASQPQHF. This chain joins TRBV2 and TRBJ1-5, with 9 nucleotides matching TRBD1. V shed 6 bases, J shed 6 bases, and the junction held 6 bases outside the gene matches. The V gene's germline CDR1 is SNHLY and CDR2 FYNNEI. The CDR3 has 14 amino acids.

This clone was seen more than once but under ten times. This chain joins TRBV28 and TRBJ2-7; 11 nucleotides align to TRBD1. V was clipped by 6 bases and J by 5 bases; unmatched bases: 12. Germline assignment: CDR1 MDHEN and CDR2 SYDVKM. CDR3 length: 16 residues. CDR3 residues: CASRDTPGQGGHEQYF. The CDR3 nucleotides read TGTGCCAGCAGAGATACCCCGGGACAGGGGGGCCACGAGCAGTACTTC. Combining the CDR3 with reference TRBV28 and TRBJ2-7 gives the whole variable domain DVKVTQSSRYLVKRTGEKVFLECVQDMDHENMFWYRQDPGLGLRLIYFSYDVKMKEKGDIPEGYSVSREKKERFSLILESASTNQTSMYLCASRDTPGQGGHEQYFGPGTRLTVT.